This TCR beta chain was recovered during a study of blood T cell repertoires in COVID-19. About the research overall: The United States, Italy and Spain were the sources of the acute and convalescent COVID-19 samples. The cDNA or gDNA used as material had been derived from T cells, B-cell-depleted T cells, or PBMCs.

Original processing notes: Amplification with reference gene primers provided the estimates of nucleated cell counts. The protocol was immunoSEQ multiplex PCR, while the TCRdb copy is restricted to in-frame clones and leaves out a portion. The DNA gave D and trimming, while V, J and clone size come from that table. This table holds 250,000 to 350,000 clones, more than 70% found once. Followed longitudinally, the Seattle patients had been enrolled during active infection. The CDR3 spans 16 residues. V lost 0 bases to trimming and J lost 9 bases, with 17 bases between them. Per germline, CDR1 SGHTA and CDR2 FQGNSA.

Sequencing was performed on peripheral blood. V and J are TRBV7-2 and TRBJ2-2; D possibly corresponds to TRBD1 (6 bases). This sequence originates from a woman in her thirties with COVID-19, enrolled during active disease. CDR3 coding DNA: TGTGCCAGCAGCTTAGCGGGCCAGGGGAGTCGCCGGGAGCTGTTTTTT. It is translated as CASSLAGQGSRRELFF.